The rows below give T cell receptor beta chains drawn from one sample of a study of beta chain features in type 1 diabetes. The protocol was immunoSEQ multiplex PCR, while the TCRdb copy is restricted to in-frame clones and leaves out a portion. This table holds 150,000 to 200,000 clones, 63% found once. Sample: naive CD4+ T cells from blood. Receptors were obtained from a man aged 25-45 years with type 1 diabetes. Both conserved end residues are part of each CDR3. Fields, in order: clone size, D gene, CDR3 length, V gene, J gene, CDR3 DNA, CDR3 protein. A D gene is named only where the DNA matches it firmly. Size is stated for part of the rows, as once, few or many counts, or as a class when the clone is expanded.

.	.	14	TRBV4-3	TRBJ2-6	TGCGCCAGCAGCCAAGGAGTGGGGGCCAACGTCCTGACTTTC	CASSQGVGANVLTF
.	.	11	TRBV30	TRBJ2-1	TGTGCCTGGAGTACATACAATGAGCAGTTCTTC	CAWSTYNEQFF
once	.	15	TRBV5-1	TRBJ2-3	TGCGCCAGCAGCTTCCAGTACCAGGGGACAGATACGCAGTATTTT	CASSFQYQGTDTQYF
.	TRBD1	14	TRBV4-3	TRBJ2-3	TGCGCCAGCAGCCAAGGAGGGGGCAGAGATACGCAGTATTTT	CASSQGGGRDTQYF
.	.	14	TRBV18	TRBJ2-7	TGTGCCAGCTCACCTCCTGGGGACACCTACGAGCAGTACTTC	CASSPPGDTYEQYF
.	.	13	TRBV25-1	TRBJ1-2	TGTGCCAGCAGTGATCGGGGCACGAGCTACTACACCTTC	CASSDRGTSYYTF
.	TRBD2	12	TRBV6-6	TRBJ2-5	TGTGCCAGCACGGGGGGGTCAGAGACCCAGTACTTC	CASTGGSETQYF
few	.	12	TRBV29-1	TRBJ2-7	TGCAGCGCTAAGCTGAGGTTCCACGAGCAGTACTTC	CSAKLRFHEQYF
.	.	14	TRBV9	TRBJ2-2	TGTGCCAGCAGCGTCTGGGTGGGCACCGGGGAGCTGTTTTTT	CASSVWVGTGELFF
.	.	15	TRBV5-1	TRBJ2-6	TGCGCCAGCAGCTTGGATGGGTCTGGGGCCAACGTCCTGACTTTC	CASSLDGSGANVLTF
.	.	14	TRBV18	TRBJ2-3	TGTGCCAGCTCACCGGGACGGTTCACAGATACGCAGTATTTT	CASSPGRFTDTQYF
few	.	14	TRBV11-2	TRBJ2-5	TGTGCCAGCAGCTTAGGGTGGCTCCAAGAGACCCAGTACTTC	CASSLGWLQETQYF
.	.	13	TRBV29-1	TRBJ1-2	TGCAGCGTTTTGTTGGGACGGCTCGATGGCTACACCTTC	CSVLLGRLDGYTF
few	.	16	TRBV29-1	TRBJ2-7	TGCAGCGTTGAAGATCGGGGACGTCGGAGCTCCTACGAGCAGTACTTC	CSVEDRGRRSSYEQYF
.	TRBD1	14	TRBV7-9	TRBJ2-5	TGTGCCAGCAGCTGGGACAGGGGGATGCAGACCCAGTACTTC	CASSWDRGMQTQYF
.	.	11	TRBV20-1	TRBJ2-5	TGCAGTGCTAGGTTCCAAGAGACCCAGTACTTC	CSARFQETQYF
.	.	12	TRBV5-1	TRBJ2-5	TGCGCCAGCAGCTTGAGCGAAGAGACCCAGTACTTC	CASSLSEETQYF
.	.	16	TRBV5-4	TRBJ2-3	TGTGCCAGCAGCTTGGCCGGACGCGGAAGCACAGATACGCAGTATTTT	CASSLAGRGSTDTQYF
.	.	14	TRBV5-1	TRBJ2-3	TGCGCCAGCAGCTTGGCTGTCAGGGAAGATACGCAGTATTTT	CASSLAVREDTQYF
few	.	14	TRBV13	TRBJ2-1	TGTGCCAGCAGCCCCGCCGTGGGCCACAATGAGCAGTTCTTC	CASSPAVGHNEQFF
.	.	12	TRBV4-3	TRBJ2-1	TGCGCCAGCAGTCGAGACCCGTATCAGCAGTTCTTC	CASSRDPYQQFF
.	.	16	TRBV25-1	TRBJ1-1	TGTGCCAGCAGTGAACGTTCGGCACCCCGAGGCACTGAAGCTTTCTTT	CASSERSAPRGTEAFF
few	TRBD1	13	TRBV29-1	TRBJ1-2	TGCAGCGTGGGACAGGGGAATTCCTATGGCTACACCTTC	CSVGQGNSYGYTF
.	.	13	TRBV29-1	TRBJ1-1	TGCAGCGTTGCTGGCAGGGTGAACACTGAAGCTTTCTTT	CSVAGRVNTEAFF
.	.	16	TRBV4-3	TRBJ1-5	TGCGCCAGCAGCCAAGATGTTTTAAGGGGTAGTCAGCCCCAGCATTTT	CASSQDVLRGSQPQHF
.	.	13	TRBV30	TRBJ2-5	TGTGCCTGGGAACCCGGACAGTTAGAGACCCAGTACTTC	CAWEPGQLETQYF
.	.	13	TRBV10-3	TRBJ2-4	TGTGCCATCAGCCTAGGGTTTACGAACATTCAGTACTTC	CAISLGFTNIQYF
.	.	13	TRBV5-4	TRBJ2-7	TGTGCCAGCAGCTTTCAGGACGGATACGAGCAGTACTTC	CASSFQDGYEQYF
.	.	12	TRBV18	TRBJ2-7	TGTGCCAGCTCAACTAGAGAGTACGAGCAGTACTTC	CASSTREYEQYF
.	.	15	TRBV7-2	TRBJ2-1	TGTGCCAGCAGCTCGAGAACCGCACGTGTCGATGAGCAGTTCTTC	CASSSRTARVDEQFF
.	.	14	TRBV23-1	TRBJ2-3	TGCGCCAGCAGTCGTGGCGGATACACAGATACGCAGTATTTT	CASSRGGYTDTQYF
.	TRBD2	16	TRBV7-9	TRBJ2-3	TGTGCCAGCAGCCGGACGACTAGCCCAAGCACAGATACGCAGTATTTT	CASSRTTSPSTDTQYF
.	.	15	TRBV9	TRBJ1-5	TGTGCCAGCAGCGAAGACTACAGGGAAATTAAGCCCCAGCATTTT	CASSEDYREIKPQHF
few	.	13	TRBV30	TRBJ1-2	TGTGCCTGGAGTAAGGCAGGAAACTATGGCTACACCTTC	CAWSKAGNYGYTF
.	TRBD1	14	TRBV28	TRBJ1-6	TGTGCCAGCAGCCCGGGACAGGGGGATTCACCCCTCCACTTT	CASSPGQGDSPLHF
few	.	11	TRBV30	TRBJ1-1	TGTGCCGGGTTCATGAACACTGAAGCTTTCTTT	CAGFMNTEAFF
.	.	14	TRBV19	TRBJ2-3	TGTGCCAGTAGTACCGGAGGGCTCACAGATACGCAGTATTTT	CASSTGGLTDTQYF
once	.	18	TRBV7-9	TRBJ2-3	TGTGCCAGCAGCGCCGAGAGGAGGGCAGAGAGAGGCACAGATACGCAGTATTTT	CASSAERRAERGTDTQYF
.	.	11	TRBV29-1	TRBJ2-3	TGCAGCGTTGAATTGAGAAATACGCAGTATTTT	CSVELRNTQYF
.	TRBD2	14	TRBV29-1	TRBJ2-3	TGCAGCCATACCGCGGGGGGGTCCACAGATACGCAGTATTTT	CSHTAGGSTDTQYF
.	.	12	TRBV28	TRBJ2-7	TGTGCCAGCAGTTTAGACAGCTACGAGCAGTACTTC	CASSLDSYEQYF
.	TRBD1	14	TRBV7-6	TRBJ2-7	TGTGCCAGCAGCGGATGGACAGGGCACTACGAGCAGTACTTC	CASSGWTGHYEQYF
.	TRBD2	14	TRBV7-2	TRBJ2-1	TGTGCCAGCAGCTTGGGACTAGCCTACGCTGAGCAGTTCTTC	CASSLGLAYAEQFF
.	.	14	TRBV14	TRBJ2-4	TGTGCCAGCAGCCAAGTTGAGGGCAAAAACATTCAGTACTTC	CASSQVEGKNIQYF
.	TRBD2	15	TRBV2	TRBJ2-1	TGTGCCAGCAAGCGCGGCGGGGGAGTTATAAATGAGCAGTTCTTC	CASKRGGGVINEQFF
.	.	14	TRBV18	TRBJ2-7	TGTGCCAGCTCCCCCAGCGAGGGTCATGTCGAGCAGTACTTC	CASSPSEGHVEQYF
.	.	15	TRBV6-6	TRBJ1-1	TGTGCCAGCAGTTACGGTCTGACATTGAACACTGAAGCTTTCTTT	CASSYGLTLNTEAFF
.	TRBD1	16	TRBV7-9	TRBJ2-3	TGTGCCAGCAGCTTTTTGGGACAGACTAGCACAGATACGCAGTATTTT	CASSFLGQTSTDTQYF
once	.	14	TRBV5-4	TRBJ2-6	TGTGCCAGCAGAGGGGGCTCTGGGGCCAACGTCCTGACTTTC	CASRGGSGANVLTF
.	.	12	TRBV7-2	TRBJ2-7	TGTGCCAGCAGCTTACGGCTAGACGAGCAGTACTTC	CASSLRLDEQYF
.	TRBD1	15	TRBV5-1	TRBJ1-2	TGCGCCAGCAGCTTGGGAGACAGGGCCGGCTATGGCTACACCTTC	CASSLGDRAGYGYTF
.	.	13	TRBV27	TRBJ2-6	TGTGCCAGCAGTTTGGAACGGGCCAACGTCCTGACTTTC	CASSLERANVLTF
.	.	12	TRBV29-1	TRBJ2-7	TGCAGCGTTGAACTGGGGGGATTCGAGCAGTACTTC	CSVELGGFEQYF
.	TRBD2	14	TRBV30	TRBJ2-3	TGTGCCTGGAGGGTTAGCGGGGTCACAGATACGCAGTATTTT	CAWRVSGVTDTQYF
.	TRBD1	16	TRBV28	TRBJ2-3	TGTGCCAGCAGTCCACACCCACAGGGGAGCACAGATACGCAGTATTTT	CASSPHPQGSTDTQYF
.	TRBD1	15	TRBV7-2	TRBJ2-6	TGTGCCAGCAGGGGACAGTTAGCTGGGGCCAACGTCCTGACTTTC	CASRGQLAGANVLTF
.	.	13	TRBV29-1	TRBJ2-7	TGCAGCGTTGAGGGGGACACGCTATACGAGCAGTACTTC	CSVEGDTLYEQYF
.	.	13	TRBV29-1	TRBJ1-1	TGCAGCGTTGAGAAGGTGATCGACACTGAAGCTTTCTTT	CSVEKVIDTEAFF
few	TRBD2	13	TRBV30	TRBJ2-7	TGTGCCAGTCGGACTAGCGGGTCTTGGGAGCAGTACTTC	CASRTSGSWEQYF
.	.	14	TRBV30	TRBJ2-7	TGTGCCTCGGCACCAGGAAAAGTGTCCGGGGAGCAGTACTTC	CASAPGKVSGEQYF